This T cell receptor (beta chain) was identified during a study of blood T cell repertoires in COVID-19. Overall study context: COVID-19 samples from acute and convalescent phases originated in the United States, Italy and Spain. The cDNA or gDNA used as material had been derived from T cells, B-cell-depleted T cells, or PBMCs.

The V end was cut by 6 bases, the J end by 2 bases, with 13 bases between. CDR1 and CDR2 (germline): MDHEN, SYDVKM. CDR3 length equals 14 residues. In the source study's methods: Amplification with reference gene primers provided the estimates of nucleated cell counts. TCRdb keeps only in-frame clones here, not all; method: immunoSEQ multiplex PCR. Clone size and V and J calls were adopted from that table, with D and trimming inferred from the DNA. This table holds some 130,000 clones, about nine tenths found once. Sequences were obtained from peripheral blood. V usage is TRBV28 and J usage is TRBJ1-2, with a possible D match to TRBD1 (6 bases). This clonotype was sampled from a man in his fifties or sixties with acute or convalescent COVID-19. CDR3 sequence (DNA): TGTGCCAGCAGCCGACAGGAGAAGAACTATGGCTACACCTTC. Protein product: CASSRQEKNYGYTF.